The subject of this entry is one TCR beta chain. The data belong to a study of blood T cell repertoires in COVID-19. At the level of the study: Acute and convalescent COVID-19 samples came from the United States, Italy and Spain. PBMCs, B-cell-depleted T cells, or T cells were the source of the cDNA or gDNA that made up the material.

In the original analysis: Amplified reference gene primers provided the basis for estimating nucleated cell counts. The table came from immunoSEQ multiplex PCR; TCRdb's copy has only in-frame clones and leaves some out. V and J calls plus clone size are reproduced from that table; the DNA served to infer D and trimming. The sample consists of about 190,000 clones, about nine tenths of them appearing once. The sequenced sample was peripheral blood. This TCR derives from a man in his forties or fifties with acute or convalescent COVID-19.

The CDR3 sequence is CASSPQVASLAYEQYF. CDR3 bases: TGTGCCAGCAGCCCCCAAGTTGCAAGCCTAGCCTACGAGCAGTACTTC. The J gene is TRBJ2-7, the V gene TRBV4-2; the D is unclear. Trimming stripped 4 bases from V and 2 bases from J, with 18 bases between. Per germline, CDR1 LGHNA and CDR2 YNFKEQ. The length of the CDR3 is 16 residues.